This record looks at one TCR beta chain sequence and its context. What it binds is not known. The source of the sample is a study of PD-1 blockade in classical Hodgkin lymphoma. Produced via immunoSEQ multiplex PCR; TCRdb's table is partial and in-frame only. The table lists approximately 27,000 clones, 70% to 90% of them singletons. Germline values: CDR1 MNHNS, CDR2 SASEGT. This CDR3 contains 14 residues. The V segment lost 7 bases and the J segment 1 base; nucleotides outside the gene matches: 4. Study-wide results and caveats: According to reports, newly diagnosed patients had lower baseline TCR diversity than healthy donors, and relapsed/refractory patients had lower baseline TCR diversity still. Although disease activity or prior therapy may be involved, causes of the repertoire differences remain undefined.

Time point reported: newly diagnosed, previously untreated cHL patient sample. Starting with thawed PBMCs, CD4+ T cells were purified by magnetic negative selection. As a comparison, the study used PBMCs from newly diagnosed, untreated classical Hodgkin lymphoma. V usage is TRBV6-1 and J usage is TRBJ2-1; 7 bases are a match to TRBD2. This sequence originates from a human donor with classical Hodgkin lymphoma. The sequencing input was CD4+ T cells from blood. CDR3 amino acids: CASTAGESYNEQFF. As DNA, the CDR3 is TGTGCCAGCACTGCGGGAGAATCCTACAATGAGCAGTTCTTC.